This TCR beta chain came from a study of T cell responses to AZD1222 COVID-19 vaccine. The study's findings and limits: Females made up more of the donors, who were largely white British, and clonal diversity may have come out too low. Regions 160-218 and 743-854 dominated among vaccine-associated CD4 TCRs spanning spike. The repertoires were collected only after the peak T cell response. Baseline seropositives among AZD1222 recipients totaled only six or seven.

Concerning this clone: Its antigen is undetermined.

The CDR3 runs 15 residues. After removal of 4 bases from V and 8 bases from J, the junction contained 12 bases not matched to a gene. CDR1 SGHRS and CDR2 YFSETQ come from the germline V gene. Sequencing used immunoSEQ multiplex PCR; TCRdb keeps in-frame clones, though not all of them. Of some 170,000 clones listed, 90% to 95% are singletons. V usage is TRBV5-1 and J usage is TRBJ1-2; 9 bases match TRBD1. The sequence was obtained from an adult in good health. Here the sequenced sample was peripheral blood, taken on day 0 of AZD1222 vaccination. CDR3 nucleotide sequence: TGCGCCAGCAGCCAGGGACAGGGCCTACCTATGGGCTACACCTTC. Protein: CASSQGQGLPMGYTF.